The rows below give T cell receptor beta chains drawn from one sample of a study of T cells in Graves' hyperthyroidism and ophthalmopathy. TCRdb re-derived calls from the multiplex PCR reads in MiXCR, one entry per CDR3 protein. The sample lists about 290,000 distinct CDR3 sequences, around a fifth occurring once. Sequenced input: blood. The receptors originated from a man aged 50-60 years with Graves' ophthalmopathy. CDR3s include the opening cysteine and the closing phenylalanine or tryptophan. A D gene is named only where the DNA matches it firmly. Size is omitted from some rows. Given values are once, few, many or a class for expanded clones.

TRBV19,NA,NA,TRBJ2-7,CASSIGGFTEQYF,TGTGCCAGTAGTATAGGAGGTTTCACCGAGCAGTACTTC
TRBV10-1,NA,NA,TRBJ2-2,CASQRDRTGELFF,TGCGCCAGCCAGAGGGACCGGACCGGGGAGCTGTTTTTT
TRBV28,TRBD1,many,TRBJ2-3,CASTTPRGYTDTQYF,TGTGCCAGCACTACGCCCAGGGGGTACACAGATACGCAGTATTTT
TRBV20-1,TRBD2,many,TRBJ2-1,CSARVPGLGYNEQFF,TGCAGTGCTAGAGTACCGGGACTAGGTTACAATGAGCAGTTCTTC
TRBV7-9,NA,few,TRBJ2-3,CASSLGGKADTQYF,TGTGCCAGCAGCTTAGGAGGGAAGGCAGATACGCAGTATTTT
TRBV9,NA,NA,TRBJ2-7,CASSAPQGYEQYF,TGTGCCAGCAGCGCGCCTCAGGGGTACGAGCAGTACTTC
TRBV20-1,NA,many,TRBJ2-3,CSARDRQRSSWADTQYF,TGCAGTGCTAGAGATCGCCAGCGGAGTTCATGGGCAGATACGCAGTATTTT
TRBV19,TRBD1,few,TRBJ2-3,CATARTGSTDTQYF,TGTGCCACCGCGAGGACAGGTAGCACAGATACGCAGTATTTT
TRBV27,TRBD1,many,TRBJ2-1,CASSGQSTSYNEQFF,TGTGCCAGCTCGGGACAGTCGACCTCCTACAATGAGCAGTTCTTC
TRBV28,NA,few,TRBJ1-3,CASTPSVSSGNTIYF,TGTGCCAGCACCCCCTCTGTGAGCTCTGGAAACACCATATATTTT
TRBV7-9,TRBD2,NA,TRBJ2-3,CASSLGLAGGFTDTQYF,TGTGCCAGCAGCTTAGGACTAGCGGGAGGATTCACAGATACGCAGTATTTT
TRBV10-3,NA,NA,TRBJ2-3,CAISEIRGQRTDTQYF,TGTGCCATCAGTGAGATACGGGGGCAGCGCACAGATACGCAGTATTTT
TRBV11-3,NA,many,TRBJ2-5,CASSPQWDRRQYF,TGTGCCAGCAGCCCCCAATGGGACCGCCGTCAGTACTTC
TRBV9,TRBD2,many,TRBJ2-5,CASSVGLAGETQYF,TGTGCCAGCAGCGTTGGCCTAGCGGGAGAGACCCAGTACTTC
TRBV19,NA,few,TRBJ2-2,CAVHRGSDTGELFF,TGTGCCGTGCATCGGGGGTCGGACACCGGGGAGCTGTTTTTT
TRBV11-2,TRBD2,NA,TRBJ2-1,CASSPAGPGGNEQFF,TGTGCCAGCAGCCCGGCCGGGCCGGGGGGCAATGAGCAGTTCTTC
TRBV30,NA,NA,TRBJ2-1,CAWSDGSGNNEQFF,TGTGCCTGGAGTGACGGGAGCGGTAACAATGAGCAGTTCTTC
TRBV5-6,TRBD2,NA,TRBJ2-3,CASSQPSGRTPDTQYF,TGTGCCAGCAGCCAACCTAGCGGGAGAACTCCAGATACGCAGTATTTT
TRBV7-3,NA,many,TRBJ2-5,CASSSNPGSMETQYF,TGTGCCAGCAGCTCAAACCCCGGGAGCATGGAGACCCAGTACTTC
TRBV7-3,NA,few,TRBJ2-3,CASSPNGGSTDTQYF,TGTGCCAGCAGCCCAAACGGCGGCAGCACAGATACGCAGTATTTT
TRBV24-1,TRBD1,many,TRBJ1-5,CATSPGQGDQPQHF,TGTGCCACCAGCCCGGGACAGGGGGATCAGCCCCAGCATTTT
TRBV7-9,NA,many,TRBJ2-5,CASSGAGWETQYF,TGTGCCAGCTCCGGCGCCGGGTGGGAGACCCAGTACTTC
TRBV5-1,TRBD1,many,TRBJ2-7,CASSWDRASYEQYF,TGCGCCAGCAGCTGGGACAGGGCCTCCTACGAGCAGTACTTC
TRBV5-1,TRBD2,few,TRBJ2-7,CASSWTSTGEQYF,TGCGCCAGCAGCTGGACTAGCACGGGGGAGCAGTACTTC
TRBV7-3,NA,NA,TRBJ2-6,CASSFPGTPPSVANVLTF,TGTGCCAGCAGCTTCCCCGGGACGCCGCCCTCTGTGGCCAACGTCCTGACTTTC
TRBV11-1,TRBD2,few,TRBJ2-1,CASSYLAGGANEQFF,TGTGCCAGCAGCTATCTAGCGGGAGGGGCAAATGAGCAGTTCTTC
TRBV12-3/TRBV12-4,NA,NA,TRBJ1-1,CASTLHMNTEAFF,TGTGCCAGCACCCTACATATGAACACTGAAGCTTTCTTT
TRBV5-4,TRBD1,few,TRBJ1-2,CASSLQGAGGYTF,TGTGCCAGCAGCCTACAGGGGGCGGGCGGCTACACCTTC
TRBV2,NA,many,TRBJ1-1,CASSFRDRPTGTEAFF,TGTGCCAGCAGTTTTAGGGACCGTCCAACGGGGACTGAAGCTTTCTTT
TRBV5-1,NA,few,TRBJ2-7,CASSSLTSYEQYF,TGCGCCAGCAGCTCCCTAACTAGCTACGAGCAGTACTTC
TRBV29-1,TRBD2,few,TRBJ2-3,CSVAGGSGTDTQYF,TGCAGCGTTGCCGGCGGGAGCGGGACAGATACGCAGTATTTT
TRBV7-9,TRBD1,NA,TRBJ2-7,CASSRLGTGLGEQYF,TGTGCCAGCAGCCGACTAGGGACAGGGCTTGGCGAGCAGTACTTC
TRBV12-3/TRBV12-4,TRBD1,few,TRBJ2-3,CATDRDTTDTQYF,TGTGCCACCGACAGGGATACCACAGATACGCAGTATTTT
TRBV11-3,NA,many,TRBJ2-1,CASSSRLQEQFF,TGTGCCAGCAGCTCACGACTCCAAGAGCAGTTCTTC
TRBV13,TRBD1,many,TRBJ1-6,CASSLQGALSPLHF,TGTGCCAGCAGCCTACAGGGGGCCCTGTCACCCCTCCACTTT
TRBV20-1,TRBD2,NA,TRBJ2-2,CSARVAGGPKNTGELFF,TGCAGTGCAAGAGTAGCGGGAGGGCCCAAGAACACCGGGGAGCTGTTTTTT
TRBV5-5,TRBD2,many,TRBJ2-4,CASRGGNIQYF,TGTGCCTCTCGGGGGGGAAACATTCAGTACTTC
TRBV20-1,NA,few,TRBJ2-5,CSVGLLLETQYF,TGCAGTGTGGGCTTACTCTTGGAGACCCAGTACTTC
TRBV4-2,NA,NA,TRBJ2-3,CASSQDPGNRADTQYF,TGTGCCAGCAGCCAAGATCCGGGAAATCGTGCAGATACGCAGTATTTT
TRBV7-2,NA,few,TRBJ2-1,CASILPGLNNEQFF,TGTGCCAGCATCCTCCCCGGACTAAACAATGAGCAGTTCTTC
TRBV20-1,TRBD2,many,TRBJ2-5,CSARGSGSGETQYF,TGCAGTGCTAGAGGTAGCGGGAGCGGAGAGACCCAGTACTTC
TRBV6-1,NA,NA,TRBJ2-1,CASIRGKGTASYNEQFF,TGTGCCAGCATCCGGGGGAAGGGGACAGCGTCCTACAATGAGCAGTTCTTC
TRBV10-3,NA,NA,TRBJ1-5,CAISESLNSNQPQHF,TGTGCCATCAGTGAGTCTCTCAATAGCAATCAGCCCCAGCATTTT
TRBV20-1,TRBD2,many,TRBJ2-7,CSAKVTSGNEQYF,TGCAGTGCTAAGGTGACTAGCGGGAACGAGCAGTACTTC
TRBV6-5,NA,NA,TRBJ2-7,CASSYGTQRGEQYF,TGTGCCAGCAGTTACGGGACCCAGAGAGGTGAGCAGTACTTC
TRBV11-2,TRBD2,few,TRBJ2-2,CASSQLAGGPTTGELFF,TGTGCCAGCAGCCAACTAGCGGGAGGGCCTACTACCGGGGAGCTGTTTTTT
TRBV20-1,NA,many,TRBJ1-4,CSASVLGREREKLFF,TGCAGTGCTAGTGTGCTGGGCAGGGAGAGGGAAAAACTGTTTTTT
TRBV20-1,TRBD2,many,TRBJ2-1,CSASGGSMGNEQFF,TGCAGTGCTAGTGGCGGGAGCATGGGGAATGAGCAGTTCTTC
TRBV9,NA,few,TRBJ2-3,CASSVARASTDTQYF,TGTGCCAGCAGCGTAGCTAGGGCCAGCACAGATACGCAGTATTTT
TRBV20-1,TRBD2,NA,TRBJ2-1,CSANSLVASGIDEQFF,TGCAGTGCTAACTCCCTCGTGGCTAGCGGGATAGATGAGCAGTTCTTC
TRBV7-2,NA,NA,TRBJ2-4,CASSLPGVGNIQYF,TGTGCCAGCAGCTTACCAGGGGTAGGAAACATTCAGTACTTC
TRBV28,TRBD2,NA,TRBJ2-5,CASSPALTSAETQYF,TGTGCCAGCAGTCCCGCCCTTACTAGCGCAGAGACCCAGTACTTC
TRBV3-1,NA,many,TRBJ1-4,CASSPDPVGPNEKLFF,TGTGCCAGCAGCCCGGATCCTGTGGGCCCTAATGAAAAACTGTTTTTT
TRBV5-1,NA,many,TRBJ1-5,CASSLGVSNQPQHF,TGCGCCAGCAGCTTGGGGGTGAGCAATCAGCCCCAGCATTTT
TRBV28,NA,NA,TRBJ2-7,CASSRAPIEYEQYF,TGTGCCAGCAGTAGGGCGCCCATCGAATACGAGCAGTACTTC